In its sample, the clone carrying this TCR beta chain was seen a few times. Its antigen is currently unknown. Specified time point: patch test 1, 2 weeks after DPC sensitization. Treatment indicated: therapeutic diphenylcyclopropenone sensitization with weekly scalp DPC. The record originates from a study of human T cells and chemical hapten exposure. General study results and limits: The number of TCRs above 1 in 1000 frequency did not change after DPC sensitization.

The length of the CDR3 is 15 residues. V lost 3 bases and J 4 bases, leaving 14 bases between the germline ends. Germline CDR1 MRHNA, CDR2 SNTAGT. TCRdb fed the RACE reads into MiXCR, producing one record per CDR3 protein. The sample has some 91,000 distinct CDR3 sequences, approximately 13% seen once; the top ten hold around 2.2%. The source material was whole blood, sampled in connection with sensitization to the hapten diphenylcyclopropenone (DPC). This TCR derives from a woman aged 40 to 50 with alopecia areata. Some clones in this sample may be carry-over from other donors' samples. The V gene is TRBV6-4, the J gene TRBJ2-3, with D possibly being TRBD2 (6 bases). The CDR3 reads CASSETAEGPDTQYF. Written as DNA, the CDR3 is TGTGCCAGCAGTGAAACAGCGGAGGGGCCAGATACGCAGTATTTT.